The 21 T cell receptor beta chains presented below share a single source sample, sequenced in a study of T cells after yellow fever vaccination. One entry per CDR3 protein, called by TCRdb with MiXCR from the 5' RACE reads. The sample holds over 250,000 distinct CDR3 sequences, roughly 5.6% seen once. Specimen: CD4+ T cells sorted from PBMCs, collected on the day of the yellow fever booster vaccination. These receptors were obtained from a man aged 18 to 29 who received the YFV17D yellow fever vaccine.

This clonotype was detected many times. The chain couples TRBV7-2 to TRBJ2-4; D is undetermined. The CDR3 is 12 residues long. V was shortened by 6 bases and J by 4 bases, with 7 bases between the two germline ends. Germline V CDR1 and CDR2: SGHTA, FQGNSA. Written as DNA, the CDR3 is TGTGCCAGCAGTTACCGAAAAAACATTCAGTACTTC. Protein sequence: CASSYRKNIQYF. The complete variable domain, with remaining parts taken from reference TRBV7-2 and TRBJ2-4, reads GAGVSQSPSNKVTEKGKDVELRCDPISGHTALYWYRQSLGQGLEFLIYFQGNSAPDKSGLPSDRFSAERTGGSVSTLTIQRTQQEDSAVYLCASSYRKNIQYFGAGTRLSVL.

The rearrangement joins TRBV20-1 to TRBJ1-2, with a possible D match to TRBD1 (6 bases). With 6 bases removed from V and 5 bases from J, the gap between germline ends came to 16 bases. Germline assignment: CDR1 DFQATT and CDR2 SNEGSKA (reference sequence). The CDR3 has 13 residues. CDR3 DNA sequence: TGCAGTGCCAGCTTGACAGGTTCTTATGGCTACACCTTC. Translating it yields CSASLTGSYGYTF.

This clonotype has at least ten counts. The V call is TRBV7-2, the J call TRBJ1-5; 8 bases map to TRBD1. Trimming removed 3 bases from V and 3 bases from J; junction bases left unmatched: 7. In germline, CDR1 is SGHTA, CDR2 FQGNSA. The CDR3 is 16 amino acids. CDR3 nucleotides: TGTGCCAGCAGCTTCGGCGGGACAGGATTCAATCAGCCCCAGCATTTT. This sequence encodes CASSFGGTGFNQPQHF. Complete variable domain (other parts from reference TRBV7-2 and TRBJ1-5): GAGVSQSPSNKVTEKGKDVELRCDPISGHTALYWYRQSLGQGLEFLIYFQGNSAPDKSGLPSDRFSAERTGGSVSTLTIQRTQQEDSAVYLCASSFGGTGFNQPQHFGDGTRLSIL.

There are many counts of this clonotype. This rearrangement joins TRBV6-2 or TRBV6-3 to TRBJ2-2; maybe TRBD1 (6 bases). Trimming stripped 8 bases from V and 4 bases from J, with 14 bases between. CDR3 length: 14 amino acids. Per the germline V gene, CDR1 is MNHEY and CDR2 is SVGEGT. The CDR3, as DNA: TGTGCCAGCTCGTGGGGGCGGACCACCGGGGAGCTGTTTTTT. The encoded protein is CASSWGRTTGELFF.

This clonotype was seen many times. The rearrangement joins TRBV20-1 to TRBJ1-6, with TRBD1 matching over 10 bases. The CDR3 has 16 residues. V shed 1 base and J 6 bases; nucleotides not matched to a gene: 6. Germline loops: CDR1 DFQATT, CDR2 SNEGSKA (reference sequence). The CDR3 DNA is TGCAGTGCTAGAGCCGGGGGACAGGGGTTTAATTCACCCCTCCACTTT. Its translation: CSARAGGQGFNSPLHF.

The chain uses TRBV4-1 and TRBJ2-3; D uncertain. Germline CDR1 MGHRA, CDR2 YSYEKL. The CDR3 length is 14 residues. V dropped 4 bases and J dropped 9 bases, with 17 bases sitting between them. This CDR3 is CASSLPAATLTQYF. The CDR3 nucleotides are TGCGCCAGCAGCCTCCCGGCAGCGACACTCACGCAGTATTTT.

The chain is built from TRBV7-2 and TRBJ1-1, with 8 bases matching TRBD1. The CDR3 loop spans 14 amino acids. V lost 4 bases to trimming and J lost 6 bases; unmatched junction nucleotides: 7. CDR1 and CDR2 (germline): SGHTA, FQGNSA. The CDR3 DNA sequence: TGTGCCAGCAGCTATACAGGGGGAGTGGCTGAAGCTTTCTTT. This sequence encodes CASSYTGGVAEAFF.

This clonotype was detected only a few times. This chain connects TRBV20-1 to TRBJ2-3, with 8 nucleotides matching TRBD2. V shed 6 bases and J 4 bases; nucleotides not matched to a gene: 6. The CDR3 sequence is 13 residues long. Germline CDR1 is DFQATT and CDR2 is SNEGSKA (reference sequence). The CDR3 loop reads CSALAGTSDTQYF. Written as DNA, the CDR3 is TGCAGTGCCTTAGCGGGGACATCAGATACGCAGTATTTT.

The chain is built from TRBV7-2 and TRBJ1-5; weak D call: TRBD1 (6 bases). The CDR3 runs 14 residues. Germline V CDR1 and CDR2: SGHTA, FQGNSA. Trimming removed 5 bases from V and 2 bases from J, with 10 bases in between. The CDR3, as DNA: TGTGCCAGCAGCCCCAGACAGGGCAATCAGCCCCAGCATTTT. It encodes CASSPRQGNQPQHF.

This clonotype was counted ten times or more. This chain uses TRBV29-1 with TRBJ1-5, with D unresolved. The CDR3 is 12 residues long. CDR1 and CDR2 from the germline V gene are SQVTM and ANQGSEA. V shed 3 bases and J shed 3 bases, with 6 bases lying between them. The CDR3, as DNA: TGCAGCGTTGATAGACTCAATCAGCCCCAGCATTTT. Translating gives CSVDRLNQPQHF.

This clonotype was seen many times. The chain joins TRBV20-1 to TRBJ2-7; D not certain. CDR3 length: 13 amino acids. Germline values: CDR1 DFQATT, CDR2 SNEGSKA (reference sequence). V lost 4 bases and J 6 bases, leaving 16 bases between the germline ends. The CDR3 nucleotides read TGCAGTGCTAACGTCCCCCGGTCGGTCGAGCAGTACGTC. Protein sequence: CSANVPRSVEQYV.

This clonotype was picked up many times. CDR3 in amino acids: CSARAPAGGGTEAFF. The CDR3 bases are TGCAGTGCTAGAGCTCCAGCGGGAGGTGGGACTGAAGCTTTCTTT. The chain has TRBV20-1 and TRBJ1-1; D remains ambiguous. Trimming shortened V by 1 base and J by 5 bases, and 17 bases separated the two germline ends. The CDR3 extends over 15 amino acids. The V gene's germline CDR1 is DFQATT and CDR2 SNEGSKA (reference sequence).

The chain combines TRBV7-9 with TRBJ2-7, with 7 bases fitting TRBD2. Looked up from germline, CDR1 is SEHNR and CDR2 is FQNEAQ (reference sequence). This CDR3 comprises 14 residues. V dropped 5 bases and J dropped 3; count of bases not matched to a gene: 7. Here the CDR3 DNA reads TGTGCCAGCAGCCCCTCTAGCGGCCTCTACGAGCAGTACTTC. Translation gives CASSPSSGLYEQYF.

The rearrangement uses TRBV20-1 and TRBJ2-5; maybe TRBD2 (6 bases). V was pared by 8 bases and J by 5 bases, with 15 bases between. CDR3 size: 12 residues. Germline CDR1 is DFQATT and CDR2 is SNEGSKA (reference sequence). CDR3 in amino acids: CSLDRAGETQYF. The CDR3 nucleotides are TGCAGTTTAGACCGGGCGGGGGAGACCCAGTACTTC.

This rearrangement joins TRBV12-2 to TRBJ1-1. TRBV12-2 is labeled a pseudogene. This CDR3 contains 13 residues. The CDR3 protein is CASRFWINTEAFF. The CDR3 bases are TGTGCAAGTCGCTTCTGGATTAACACTGAAGCTTTCTTT.

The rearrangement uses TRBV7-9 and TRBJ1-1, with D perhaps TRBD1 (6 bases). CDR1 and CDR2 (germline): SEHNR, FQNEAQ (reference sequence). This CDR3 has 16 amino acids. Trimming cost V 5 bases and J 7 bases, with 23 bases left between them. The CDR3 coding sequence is TGTGCCAGCAGCCCCCCCCGGGGGCAAGGTCGCAGTGAAGCTTTCTTT. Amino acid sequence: CASSPPRGQGRSEAFF.

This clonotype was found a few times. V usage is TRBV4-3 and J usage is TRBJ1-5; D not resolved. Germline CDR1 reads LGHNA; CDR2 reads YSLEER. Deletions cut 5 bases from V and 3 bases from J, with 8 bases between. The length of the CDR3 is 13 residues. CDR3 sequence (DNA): TGCGCCAGCAGCGTGAGTAACAATCAGCCCCAGCATTTT. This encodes CASSVSNNQPQHF.

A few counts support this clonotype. CDR3 coding DNA: TGTGCCAGCAGCTTACGGGACCTAAGCTCCTATAATTCACCCCTCCACTTT. Translation gives CASSLRDLSSYNSPLHF. The genes are TRBV7-8 and TRBJ1-6, with D maybe TRBD1 (5 bases). This CDR3 spans 17 amino acids. Germline CDR1 reads SGHVS; CDR2 reads FQNEAQ. V lost 2 bases, J lost 0 bases, and 11 bases lay in between.

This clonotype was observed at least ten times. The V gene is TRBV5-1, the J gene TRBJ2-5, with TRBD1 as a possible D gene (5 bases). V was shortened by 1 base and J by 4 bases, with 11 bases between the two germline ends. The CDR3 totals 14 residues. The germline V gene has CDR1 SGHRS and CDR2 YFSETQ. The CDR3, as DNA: TGCGCCAGCAGCTTGACCCTCCAGGGAGAGACCCAGTACTTC. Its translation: CASSLTLQGETQYF.

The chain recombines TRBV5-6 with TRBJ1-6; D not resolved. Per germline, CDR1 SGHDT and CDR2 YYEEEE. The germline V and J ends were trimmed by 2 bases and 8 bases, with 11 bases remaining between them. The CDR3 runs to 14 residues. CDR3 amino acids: CASSLGTVDSPLHF. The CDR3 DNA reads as TGTGCCAGCAGCTTAGGAACAGTGGATTCACCCCTCCACTTT.

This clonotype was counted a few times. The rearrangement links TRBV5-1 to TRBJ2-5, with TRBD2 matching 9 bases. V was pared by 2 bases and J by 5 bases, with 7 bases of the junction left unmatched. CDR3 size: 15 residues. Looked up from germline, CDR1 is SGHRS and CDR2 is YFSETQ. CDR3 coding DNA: TGCGCCAGCAGCTTCGTAGCGGGGGAGAGGGAGACCCAGTACTTC. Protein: CASSFVAGERETQYF.